These T cell receptor beta chains were read from a single sample in a study of HIV-infected children after antiretroviral therapy interruption. Using its own MiXCR run on the 3' RACE reads, TCRdb lists one record per CDR3 protein. The sample includes about 50,000 distinct CDR3 sequences, 4.3% of them seen just once. Sample: CD45RA+ CD4+ T cells from PBMCs, pooled from several time points, taken from a donor given antiretroviral therapy, either interrupted or continuous. The receptors come from a pool of human donors with HIV. Both conserved end residues are part of each CDR3. D genes are given only for firm matches. Size values are once, few and many counts, or a class for expanded clones, and some rows have none.

D gene: -; V gene: TRBV5-1; clone size: many; J gene: TRBJ2-1; CDR3 protein: CASSYPGSLKFF; CDR3 DNA: TGCGCCAGCAGCTACCCCGGGAGTTTGAAGTTCTTC
D gene: -; V gene: TRBV29-1; clone size: many; J gene: TRBJ2-3; CDR3 protein: CSVGPSGDDTQYF; CDR3 DNA: TGCAGCGTTGGGCCTTCAGGTGACGATACGCAGTATTTT
D gene: -; V gene: TRBV3-1; clone size: many; J gene: TRBJ1-1; CDR3 protein: CASTHGAANTEAFF; CDR3 DNA: TGTGCCAGCACCCATGGGGCAGCGAACACTGAAGCTTTCTTT
D gene: -; V gene: TRBV19; clone size: many; J gene: TRBJ2-6; CDR3 protein: CASTLGGASGANVLTF; CDR3 DNA: TGTGCCAGTACCCTCGGGGGAGCTTCTGGGGCCAACGTCCTGACTTTC
D gene: -; V gene: TRBV30; clone size: many; J gene: TRBJ1-1; CDR3 protein: CAWNSMNTEAFF; CDR3 DNA: TGTGCCTGGAACAGCATGAACACTGAAGCTTTCTTT
D gene: -; V gene: TRBV2; clone size: many; J gene: TRBJ1-1; CDR3 protein: CASSLSPNTEAFF; CDR3 DNA: TGTGCCAGCAGTCTCTCCCCGAACACTGAAGCTTTCTTT
D gene: -; V gene: TRBV7-2; clone size: many; J gene: TRBJ2-5; CDR3 protein: CASSFRWQGGMQETQYF; CDR3 DNA: TGTGCCAGCAGCTTTCGTTGGCAGGGGGGGATGCAAGAGACCCAGTACTTC
D gene: TRBD1; V gene: TRBV7-2; clone size: many; J gene: TRBJ1-3; CDR3 protein: CASSFYRGQGNTIYF; CDR3 DNA: TGTGCCAGCAGCTTCTACAGGGGGCAGGGAAACACCATATATTTT
D gene: -; V gene: TRBV20-1; clone size: many; J gene: TRBJ2-1; CDR3 protein: CSAFRSAFNNEQFF; CDR3 DNA: TGCAGTGCCTTCAGGAGCGCGTTCAACAATGAGCAGTTCTTC
D gene: TRBD2; V gene: TRBV4-2; clone size: few; J gene: TRBJ2-2; CDR3 protein: CASSQGGGVTGELFF; CDR3 DNA: TGTGCCAGCAGCCAGGGCGGGGGGGTCACCGGGGAGCTGTTTTTT
D gene: -; V gene: TRBV3-1; clone size: many; J gene: TRBJ1-5; CDR3 protein: CASSPTTRQPQHF; CDR3 DNA: TGTGCCAGCAGCCCCACGACACGGCAGCCCCAGCATTTT
D gene: TRBD1; V gene: TRBV4-1; clone size: many; J gene: TRBJ2-7; CDR3 protein: CASSPGDRAISEQYF; CDR3 DNA: TGCGCCAGCAGCCCGGGGGACAGGGCGATTTCCGAGCAGTACTTC
D gene: -; V gene: TRBV12-3/TRBV12-4; clone size: many; J gene: TRBJ2-1; CDR3 protein: CASSVRKYNGNEQFF; CDR3 DNA: TGTGCCAGCAGTGTCAGGAAGTATAACGGGAATGAGCAGTTCTTC
D gene: -; V gene: TRBV27; clone size: many; J gene: TRBJ1-1; CDR3 protein: CASSTYRDGLQAFF; CDR3 DNA: TGTGCCAGCAGCACATACCGGGACGGGTTGCAAGCTTTCTTT
D gene: -; V gene: TRBV7-2; clone size: many; J gene: TRBJ1-1; CDR3 protein: CASSLEVGRSAFF; CDR3 DNA: TGTGCCAGCAGCTTAGAAGTGGGAAGATCAGCTTTCTTT
D gene: -; V gene: TRBV12-3/TRBV12-4; clone size: many; J gene: TRBJ1-5; CDR3 protein: CASKLGSSASNQPQHF; CDR3 DNA: TGTGCCAGCAAACTGGGAAGCTCCGCTAGCAATCAGCCCCAGCATTTT
D gene: -; V gene: TRBV12-3/TRBV12-4; clone size: few; J gene: TRBJ1-4; CDR3 protein: CASSLGSTNEKLFF; CDR3 DNA: TGTGCCAGCAGTTTGGGGTCCACTAATGAAAAACTGTTTTTT
D gene: TRBD2; V gene: TRBV6-2/TRBV6-3; clone size: -; J gene: TRBJ2-1; CDR3 protein: CASRRTSGINEQFF; CDR3 DNA: TGTGCCAGCCGAAGGACTAGCGGGATCAATGAGCAGTTCTTC
D gene: TRBD1; V gene: TRBV5-1; clone size: few; J gene: TRBJ2-7; CDR3 protein: CASSLVQGATYREQYF; CDR3 DNA: TGCGCCAGCAGCTTGGTTCAGGGGGCGACTTATCGCGAGCAGTACTTC
D gene: -; V gene: TRBV28; clone size: many; J gene: TRBJ2-1; CDR3 protein: CASSHRFKHNEQFF; CDR3 DNA: TGTGCCAGCAGTCACCGTTTTAAGCACAATGAGCAGTTCTTC
D gene: -; V gene: TRBV12-5; clone size: many; J gene: TRBJ1-3; CDR3 protein: CASGLALMGGINTIYF; CDR3 DNA: TGTGCTAGTGGTCTCGCTTTGATGGGGGGCATCAACACCATATATTTT
D gene: TRBD1; V gene: TRBV13; clone size: many; J gene: TRBJ2-5; CDR3 protein: CASSWDRQETQYF; CDR3 DNA: TGTGCCAGCAGCTGGGACAGGCAAGAGACCCAGTACTTC
D gene: -; V gene: TRBV30; clone size: many; J gene: TRBJ1-4; CDR3 protein: CAWAQRATEKLFF; CDR3 DNA: TGTGCCTGGGCTCAGCGGGCTACCGAAAAACTGTTTTTT
D gene: TRBD1; V gene: TRBV7-3; clone size: -; J gene: TRBJ2-3; CDR3 protein: CASSLSRDRDTDTQYF; CDR3 DNA: TGTGCCAGCAGCTTAAGCCGGGACAGGGACACAGATACGCAGTATTTT
D gene: TRBD1; V gene: TRBV5-1; clone size: many; J gene: TRBJ2-6; CDR3 protein: CASSLGQGDSGANVLTF; CDR3 DNA: TGCGCCAGCAGCTTGGGCCAGGGGGACTCTGGGGCCAACGTCCTGACTTTC
D gene: -; V gene: TRBV20-1; clone size: -; J gene: TRBJ2-3; CDR3 protein: CSARDSLDTQYF; CDR3 DNA: TGCAGTGCTAGAGACTCCCTAGATACGCAGTATTTT
D gene: TRBD2; V gene: TRBV24-1; clone size: many; J gene: TRBJ2-3; CDR3 protein: CATSDPGLAPTQYF; CDR3 DNA: TGTGCCACCAGTGACCCCGGACTAGCACCTACGCAGTATTTT
D gene: TRBD2; V gene: TRBV20-1; clone size: many; J gene: TRBJ2-3; CDR3 protein: CSASSRGRTDTQYF; CDR3 DNA: TGCAGTGCTAGCTCGCGGGGGAGGACAGATACGCAGTATTTT
D gene: -; V gene: TRBV5-4; clone size: many; J gene: TRBJ2-3; CDR3 protein: CASSLEGTSRGDTQYF; CDR3 DNA: TGTGCCAGCAGCTTGGAAGGGACTTCCAGGGGTGATACGCAGTATTTT
D gene: TRBD2; V gene: TRBV2; clone size: many; J gene: TRBJ2-5; CDR3 protein: CASSVERGDQETQYF; CDR3 DNA: TGTGCCAGCAGTGTAGAGCGGGGGGATCAAGAGACCCAGTACTTC
D gene: -; V gene: TRBV28; clone size: many; J gene: TRBJ2-1; CDR3 protein: CASSFKGGEQFF; CDR3 DNA: TGTGCCAGCAGTTTCAAGGGAGGTGAGCAGTTCTTC
D gene: -; V gene: TRBV6-1; clone size: many; J gene: TRBJ1-5; CDR3 protein: CASSEILADQPQHF; CDR3 DNA: TGTGCCAGCAGTGAAATCCTAGCGGATCAGCCCCAGCATTTT
D gene: TRBD2; V gene: TRBV2; clone size: many; J gene: TRBJ2-3; CDR3 protein: CASSALPLAGGPGTQYF; CDR3 DNA: TGTGCCAGCAGTGCCCTCCCGCTAGCGGGGGGCCCTGGTACGCAGTATTTT
D gene: TRBD1; V gene: TRBV28; clone size: many; J gene: TRBJ2-7; CDR3 protein: CANLLKDRAYEQYF; CDR3 DNA: TGTGCCAATTTACTAAAGGACAGGGCCTACGAGCAGTACTTC
D gene: TRBD1; V gene: TRBV28; clone size: many; J gene: TRBJ2-4; CDR3 protein: CASRPTGLAKNIQYF; CDR3 DNA: TGTGCCAGCAGACCGACAGGGCTAGCCAAAAACATTCAGTACTTC